The present T cell receptor beta chain was sequenced within a study of sequential checkpoint blockade in melanoma. Study background: Arm A got nivolumab then ipilimumab; arm B the reverse, 1:1.

Generated by immunoSEQ multiplex PCR, the TCRdb table keeps only in-frame clones and is missing some. The data hold tens of thousands of clones, with more than 80% observed a single time. The sample's treatment: randomized to nivolumab then ipilimumab (arm A) or the reverse (arm B). No patient had prior DNA-damaging chemotherapy. Sorted cells were live CD3+CD8+, lacking CD19 and CD56, from PBMCs. This clone has only a few counts. The starting material was CD8+ T cells sorted from blood (inferred from file names), obtained from a patient given nivolumab and ipilimumab in sequence. The TCR comes from a human donor with melanoma.

The chain's CDR3 is CASSQALRDTISPLHF. DNA for the CDR3: TGCGCCAGCAGCCAAGCACTCCGGGACACTATTTCACCCCTCCACTTT. The V gene is TRBV4-3, the J gene TRBJ1-6, with a weak D call TRBD1 (6 bases). The V gene's germline CDR1 is LGHNA and CDR2 YSLEER. The V gene lost 1 base and the J gene lost 9 bases, with 16 bases spanning the gap. This CDR3 has 16 residues.